The rows below give T cell receptor beta chains drawn from one sample of a study of cytomegalovirus exposure and HLA in healthy donors. The table came from immunoSEQ multiplex PCR; TCRdb's copy has only in-frame clones and leaves some out. The repertoire holds roughly 130,000 clones, roughly 68% seen once, with almost 6% in the top ten. Material for sequencing was PBMCs. The receptors shown here come from a woman in her forties or fifties in good health and CMV-seropositive. The CDR3 runs from the conserved cysteine through the conserved F or W. Each record gives: V gene, clone size, D gene, J gene, CDR3 DNA, CDR3 protein. The D gene is left open where the match is weak. Clone size appears in some rows only: once, few, many, or a class for an expanded clone.

TRBV9,few,-,TRBJ1-6,TGTGCCAGCAGCGTAGGGCAGAATTCACCCCTCCACTTT,CASSVGQNSPLHF
TRBV30,-,-,TRBJ1-2,TGTGCCTGGAGGAGCCCCGTCGGTGGCTACACCTTC,CAWRSPVGGYTF
TRBV11-3,few,TRBD1,TRBJ1-6,TGTGCCAGCAGCCCGGCGACAGGGTCCCTCCACTTT,CASSPATGSLHF
TRBV6-5,-,-,TRBJ1-2,TGTGCCAGCAGCCCCCCGGCAGGGGGCTACACCTTC,CASSPPAGGYTF
TRBV5-1,-,-,TRBJ2-2,TGCGCCAGCAGCCGGGACTCCAACACCGGGGAGCTGTTTTTT,CASSRDSNTGELFF
TRBV6-5,-,-,TRBJ1-6,TGTGCCAGTGGGGGGAATTCACCCCTCCACTTT,CASGGNSPLHF
TRBV6-1,-,TRBD1,TRBJ2-7,TGTGCCAGCAGTGAAGCCCCGGGACAGCTTTCCTACGAGCAGTACTTC,CASSEAPGQLSYEQYF
TRBV6-1,-,-,TRBJ1-4,TGTGCCAGCACGAGAGAGGATGAAAAACTGTTTTTT,CASTREDEKLFF
TRBV5-4,few,TRBD2,TRBJ2-3,TGTGCCAGCAGGGGACTAGCGGGGGGGCTTGGCACAGATACGCAGTATTTT,CASRGLAGGLGTDTQYF
TRBV4-2,-,-,TRBJ1-1,TGTGCCAGCAGCCAAGAAGAGGGCGGAGAGACTGAAGCTTTCTTT,CASSQEEGGETEAFF
TRBV15,-,-,TRBJ2-3,TGTGCCACCAGCAGCTCCACAGATACGCAGTATTTT,CATSSSTDTQYF
TRBV14,-,-,TRBJ1-3,TGTGCCAGCAGCCAACAAGCGAGCTCTGGAAACACCATATATTTT,CASSQQASSGNTIYF
TRBV7-2,-,TRBD2,TRBJ2-3,TGTGCCAGCAGCTTAGGAAATAGCGGGGGGGCCTTCACAGATACGCAGTATTTT,CASSLGNSGGAFTDTQYF
TRBV29-1,few,TRBD2,TRBJ2-1,TGCAGCGTTGAAGGGACTAGCGGGGGGGCGAATGAGCAGTTCTTC,CSVEGTSGGANEQFF
TRBV7-9,-,TRBD1,TRBJ2-3,TGTGCCAGCAGCCCCCAGGGGGCAGTTACAGATACGCAGTATTTT,CASSPQGAVTDTQYF
TRBV19,-,-,TRBJ1-6,TGTGCCAGTAAAATGCTCCGGACAGCGAATAATTCACCCCTCCACTTT,CASKMLRTANNSPLHF
TRBV6-5,-,TRBD2,TRBJ2-2,TGTGCCAGCAGAGCTAGCGGGGGGATTACCGGGGAGCTGTTTTTT,CASRASGGITGELFF
TRBV5-4,-,TRBD1,TRBJ1-4,TGTGCCAGCAGCGCGGACAGGGCGTCAACTAATGAAAAACTGTTTTTT,CASSADRASTNEKLFF
TRBV5-1,-,TRBD2,TRBJ2-7,TGCGCCAGCAGCTTGGTGCCAGCGGGGGGCACCTACGAGCAGTACTTC,CASSLVPAGGTYEQYF
TRBV5-4,-,-,TRBJ2-5,TGTGCCAGCAGCTCAAATGGGGCCCGGGGGGAGACCCAGTACTTC,CASSSNGARGETQYF
TRBV30,-,TRBD1,TRBJ1-2,TGTGCCTGGAGTCCGGACAGGGAAGGCTATGGCTACACCTTC,CAWSPDREGYGYTF
TRBV5-4,few,-,TRBJ1-5,TGTGCCAGCAGCTTTGGGGGGGGCGGCAATCAGCCCCAGCATTTT,CASSFGGGGNQPQHF
TRBV6-1,-,TRBD1,TRBJ1-5,TGTGCCAGCATGGAGACAGGGGGTCAGCCCCAGCATTTT,CASMETGGQPQHF
TRBV19,few,-,TRBJ1-5,TGTGCCAGTAGTATTCCAGCAGGACCCCAGCGGGATCAGCCCCAGCATTTT,CASSIPAGPQRDQPQHF
TRBV5-5,once,TRBD1,TRBJ1-1,TGTGCCAGCAGCTTGACAGGGGGCGGCACTGAAGCTTTCTTT,CASSLTGGGTEAFF
TRBV5-6,-,-,TRBJ2-1,TGTGCCAGCAGCTTGGGCAGCTCCTACAATGAGCAGTTCTTC,CASSLGSSYNEQFF
TRBV6-1,-,TRBD1,TRBJ2-5,TGTGCCAGCAGCGGACAGGACAATCGGGAGACCCAGTACTTC,CASSGQDNRETQYF
TRBV9,few,TRBD1,TRBJ2-1,TGTGCCAGCAGCGTAGAGGGGGCATCCATTGGGAATGAGCAGTTCTTC,CASSVEGASIGNEQFF
TRBV9,-,TRBD1,TRBJ2-2,TGTGCCAGCAGCGTAGGGGGACAGCTCACCGGGGAGCTGTTTTTT,CASSVGGQLTGELFF
TRBV7-2,-,-,TRBJ1-2,TGTGCCAGCAGCTTAGAACAGGGCTGGCCCTGTGGCTACACCTTC,CASSLEQGWPCGYTF
TRBV6-1,-,-,TRBJ2-5,TGTGCCAGCACCTCGGAGGGGCGAGCAGAAGAGACCCAGTACTTC,CASTSEGRAEETQYF
TRBV7-2,-,-,TRBJ2-7,TGTGCCAGCAGCTTATCCTCCGGGACCCTCTTCGGAGGGGAGCAGTACTTC,CASSLSSGTLFGGEQYF
TRBV5-5,once,TRBD1,TRBJ1-4,TGTGCCAGCAGCTTAACAGGGGGATCGGGAAAACTGTTTTTT,CASSLTGGSGKLFF
TRBV29-1,-,-,TRBJ1-1,TGCAGCGTTGACCCGGGGGACACTGAAGCTTTCTTT,CSVDPGDTEAFF
TRBV5-4,-,TRBD1,TRBJ2-4,TGTGCCAGCAGCTCGGGACAGACTATAAACATTCAGTACTTC,CASSSGQTINIQYF
TRBV13,-,TRBD2,TRBJ2-2,TGTGCCAGCAGCTTGACCAGGGCGGGGGGGCTTCGCACCGGGGAGCTGTTTTTT,CASSLTRAGGLRTGELFF
TRBV2,-,-,TRBJ2-1,TGTGCCAGCAGTGAAGAAGGTTCAGGAATGGGCAATGAGCAGTTCTTC,CASSEEGSGMGNEQFF
TRBV6-1,-,-,TRBJ2-7,TGTGCCAGCAGTGAAGGGACCGCAGGGTTCTACGAGCAGTACTTC,CASSEGTAGFYEQYF
TRBV19,few,TRBD1,TRBJ2-2,TGTGCCACCAGGGGGGGACAGGGGGCGACCGGGGAGCTGTTTTTT,CATRGGQGATGELFF
TRBV27,-,-,TRBJ1-6,TGTGCCACAGGATCTAACTATAATTCACCCCTCCACTTT,CATGSNYNSPLHF
TRBV6-5,few,-,TRBJ1-6,TGTGCCAGCAAGGCGAGGGCAACAAATTCACCCCTCCACTTT,CASKARATNSPLHF
TRBV30,-,-,TRBJ1-1,TGTGCCTGGAGCCCCTACGGCCGGAGCCCAACTAGTATGAACACTGAAGCTTTCTTT,CAWSPYGRSPTSMNTEAFF
TRBV19,-,-,TRBJ1-3,TGTGCCAGTAGTCGGAACACCATATATTTT,CASSRNTIYF
TRBV5-4,-,TRBD2,TRBJ2-1,TGTGCCAGCAGCTTAACGGGGGGCTCCTACAATGAGCAGTTCTTC,CASSLTGGSYNEQFF
TRBV6-6,-,-,TRBJ1-2,TGTGCCACCGGGGACACCTCTAACTATGGCTACACCTTC,CATGDTSNYGYTF
TRBV10-2,-,-,TRBJ1-5,TGCGCCAGCAGTGATGGGCAGTGGGCCCTACCCCAGCATTTT,CASSDGQWALPQHF